The 20 T cell receptor beta chains below come from one sample, sequenced in a study of blood T cell repertoires in COVID-19. Method: immunoSEQ multiplex PCR; TCRdb's copy keeps in-frame clones and lacks some. Counted here are under 200,000 clones, roughly 83% occurring once; the ten biggest clones make up 5% to 7%. The sequenced sample consisted of PBMCs or T cells enriched from blood (not recorded which). All receptors derive from a man in his forties with acute COVID-19.

As for this clone: The DNA is left out, because the CDR3 cannot be placed on it with certainty; the CDR3 is given as TCRdb lists it. The chain joins TRBV30 to TRBJ2-4; the D segment call TRBD2 is taken from the table without a DNA check. Counting both end residues, the CDR3 totals 14 amino acids. CDR1 is GTSNPN and CDR2 is SVGIG in the germline V gene (reference sequence). CDR3 protein: CAWTSGRTSGIQYF.

The rearrangement joins TRBV2 to TRBJ2-1; unclear D gene. Looked up from germline, CDR1 is SNHLY and CDR2 is FYNNEI. V was cut by 4 bases and J by 1 base, with 20 bases left in between. The CDR3 covers 18 residues. CDR3 sequence reads: CASSVVVRRSQSYNEQFF. DNA for the CDR3: TGTGCCAGCAGTGTAGTCGTGCGGCGCTCTCAATCCTACAATGAGCAGTTCTTC.

The genes are TRBV28 and TRBJ2-2; no reliable D call. The length of the CDR3 is 15 residues. V lost 1 base and J lost 1, with 7 bases in between. CDR1 is MDHEN, CDR2 SYDVKM, per germline. DNA for the CDR3: TGTGCCAGCAGTTTATCCTTCCTGAACACCGGGGAGCTGTTTTTT. This translates into CASSLSFLNTGELFF.

In its sample, this clone was seen a few times. The rearrangement uses TRBV7-9 and TRBJ2-7; D possibly corresponds to TRBD2 (6 bases). The CDR3 loop spans 16 amino acids. The V gene's germline CDR1 is SEHNR and CDR2 FQNEAQ (reference sequence). With 5 bases removed from V and 2 bases from J, the gap between germline ends came to 19 bases. CDR3: CASSPGSSMGTYEQYF. CDR3 sequence (DNA): TGTGCCAGCAGCCCCGGGAGCTCAATGGGAACCTACGAGCAGTACTTC.

The chain carries TRBV28 and TRBJ2-6; TRBD1 matches at 7 bases. CDR1 and CDR2 from the germline V gene are MDHEN and SYDVKM. There are 15 residues in the CDR3. V was clipped by 6 bases and J by 2 bases; unmatched bases: 4. The CDR3 loop reads CASSGQETGANVLTF. CDR3 bases: TGTGCCAGCAGCGGACAGGAGACTGGGGCCAACGTCCTGACTTTC.

The chain recombines TRBV18 with TRBJ2-7; 9 bases line up with TRBD1. This CDR3 region has 16 residues. The V and J ends lost 3 bases and 7 bases, in that order; junction bases with no gene match: 13. Germline CDR1 reads KGHSH; CDR2 reads LQKENI. The CDR3 nucleotides read TGTGCCAGCTCACCTAATCCGGGACAGGGACCTCTGGAGCAGTACTTC. Protein: CASSPNPGQGPLEQYF.

V usage is TRBV7-9 and J usage is TRBJ2-5; no reliable D call. The germline CDR1 and CDR2 sequences are SEHNR and FQNEAQ (reference sequence). CDR3 length: 14 amino acids. The V end was cut by 3 bases, the J end by 5 bases, with 13 bases between. The CDR3 coding sequence is TGTGCCAGCAGCTTCGGCAGGTCTGGGGAGACCCAGTACTTC. Encoded protein: CASSFGRSGETQYF.

This sequence joins TRBV4-3 and TRBJ2-6, with D tentatively TRBD2 (6 bases). This CDR3 spans 17 amino acids. Germline V gene lookup returns CDR1 LGHNA and CDR2 YSLEER. V lost 4 bases, J lost 0 bases, and 13 bases lay in between. The CDR3 loop is CASSLGGTTSGANVLTF. The CDR3 nucleotides read TGCGCCAGCAGCCTGGGCGGGACCACCTCTGGGGCCAACGTCCTGACTTTC.

The CDR3 DNA reads as TGTGCCAGCAGCCCGCCGGGGGGCGGGATTCAGCCCCAGCATTTT. It codes for CASSPPGGGIQPQHF. This chain uses TRBV27 with TRBJ1-5; TRBD1 is a possible D gene (6 bases). Germline loops: CDR1 MNHEY, CDR2 SMNVEV (reference sequence). V lost 6 bases and J lost 6, with 18 bases in between. The CDR3 runs to 15 residues.

The rearrangement uses TRBV5-8 and TRBJ1-1; D unresolved. CDR3 size: 12 residues. The V gene's germline CDR1 is SGHTS and CDR2 YDEGEE. V shed 2 bases and J shed 4 bases, with 6 bases lying between them. The CDR3 loop reads CASSFPRTEAFF. DNA for the CDR3: TGTGCCAGCAGCTTCCCGCGCACTGAAGCTTTCTTT.

The rearrangement links TRBV11-2 to TRBJ2-1; tentatively, D is TRBD2 (6 bases). V shed 1 base and J shed 4 bases, with 8 bases lying between them. The CDR3 length is 14 residues. Germline loops: CDR1 SGHAT, CDR2 FQNNGV. The CDR3 DNA reads as TGTGCCAGCAGCTTAGCGGGGACTTACAATGAGCAGTTCTTC. Its translation: CASSLAGTYNEQFF. The complete variable domain, with remaining parts taken from reference TRBV11-2 and TRBJ2-1, reads EAGVAQSPRYKIIEKRQSVAFWCNPISGHATLYWYQQILGQGPKLLIQFQNNGVVDDSQLPKDRFSAERLKGVDSTLKIQPAKLEDSAVYLCASSLAGTYNEQFFGPGTRLTVL.

This rearrangement joins TRBV4-2 to TRBJ1-1, with a possible D match to TRBD1 (6 bases). The germline V gene has CDR1 LGHNA and CDR2 YNFKEQ. V lost 1 base and J lost 3, with 15 bases in between. This CDR3 is built from 16 residues. CDR3 in amino acids: CASSQGPSGGHTEAFF. The CDR3 DNA is TGTGCCAGCAGCCAAGGCCCGTCCGGGGGGCACACTGAAGCTTTCTTT.

This clone was observed at least ten times. The rearrangement links TRBV10-3 to TRBJ2-3, with 8 bases fitting TRBD1. Per germline, CDR1 ENHRY and CDR2 SYGVKD. This CDR3 is 14 amino acids long. The V segment lost 10 bases and the J segment 2 bases; nucleotides outside the gene matches: 8. The CDR3 bases are TGTGCCACCTCCGACAGGGGTTACACAGATACGCAGTATTTT. Its translation: CATSDRGYTDTQYF.

The chain uses TRBV28 and TRBJ2-6; no firm D call. Germline assignment: CDR1 MDHEN and CDR2 SYDVKM. CDR3 length equals 16 residues. V was clipped by 4 bases and J by 5 bases, with 15 bases between them. The DNA of the CDR3 is TGTGCCAGCAGTTCTTTAACGGTCAAGCGGGCCAACGTCCTGACTTTC. Translated, it gives CASSSLTVKRANVLTF.

This clone has more than one count but fewer than ten. V and J are TRBV28 and TRBJ2-4, with D possibly matching TRBD2 (6 bases). Germline V CDR1 and CDR2: MDHEN, SYDVKM. V gave up 6 bases and J gave up 6 bases, with 27 bases separating them. The CDR3 is 18 residues long. CDR3 nucleotide sequence: TGTGCCAGCAGCCCGGGACGGGAGCCGACCCTGTTTAGAAACATTCAGTACTTC. It is translated as CASSPGREPTLFRNIQYF.

The rearrangement links TRBV27 to TRBJ1-5; TRBD1 matches 7 bases. The CDR3 runs to 14 residues. Trimming removed 7 bases from V and 1 base from J; junction bases left unmatched: 4. Germline CDR1 reads MNHEY; CDR2 reads SMNVEV (reference sequence). This CDR3 is CASNDRASNQPQHF. CDR3 DNA sequence: TGTGCCAGCAATGACAGGGCCAGCAATCAGCCCCAGCATTTT.

Notes on this clone: Other DNA sequences in this specimen translate into the identical CDR3. The chain joins TRBV5-1 to TRBJ1-3; D perhaps matches TRBD1 (6 bases). CDR1 and CDR2 from the germline V gene are SGHRS and YFSETQ. CDR3 size: 14 residues. V was cut by 0 bases and J by 2 bases, with 6 bases left in between. This CDR3 reads CASSLDRAGNTIYF. Here the CDR3 DNA reads TGCGCCAGCAGCTTGGACAGGGCTGGAAACACCATATATTTT.

Only a few counts were recorded for this clone. A read error may produce the germline difference seen at one junction end. This rearrangement joins TRBV18 to TRBJ1-4, with a weak D call TRBD1 (6 bases). From germline, CDR1 is KGHSH and CDR2 LQKENI. The CDR3 consists of 11 residues. CDR3 residues: CASSQLQGRGF. CDR3 nucleotide sequence: TGTGCCAGCTCACAACTACAGGGTAGGGGTTTT.

This clone was observed once. The chain links TRBV10-3 to TRBJ1-5; 10 nucleotides agree with TRBD1. The CDR3 extends over 16 amino acids. Per germline, CDR1 ENHRY and CDR2 SYGVKD. J was trimmed by 2 bases and V by 8 bases; bases with no gene match: 9. CDR3 coding DNA: TGTGCCATCGCCCCTGGGACAGGGGACCGCAATCAGCCCCAGCATTTT. This sequence encodes CAIAPGTGDRNQPQHF.

V usage is TRBV29-1 and J usage is TRBJ2-3; perhaps TRBD2 as D (5 bases). V lost 8 bases and J lost 5, with 11 bases in between. The germline V gene encodes CDR1 SQVTM and CDR2 ANQGSEA. The CDR3 loop spans 11 amino acids. This chain's CDR3 is CSPRDIDTQYF. The CDR3 bases are TGCAGCCCCCGGGATATAGATACGCAGTATTTT.